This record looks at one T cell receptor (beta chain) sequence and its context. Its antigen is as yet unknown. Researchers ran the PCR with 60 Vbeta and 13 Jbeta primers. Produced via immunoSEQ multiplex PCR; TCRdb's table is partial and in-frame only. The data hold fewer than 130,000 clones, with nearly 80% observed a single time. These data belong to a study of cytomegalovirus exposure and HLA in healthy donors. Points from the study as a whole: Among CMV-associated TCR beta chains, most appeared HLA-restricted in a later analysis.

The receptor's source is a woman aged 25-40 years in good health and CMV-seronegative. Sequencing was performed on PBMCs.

The CDR3 here is CAWSQGGNEKLFF. The CDR3 DNA is TGTGCCTGGAGCCAGGGGGGCAATGAAAAACTGTTTTTT. The V gene is TRBV30, the J gene TRBJ1-4; 7 bases align to TRBD1. Trimming at V came to 3 bases and at J to 5 bases, leaving 3 bases not matched to a gene. The CDR3 extends over 13 amino acids. CDR1 is GTSNPN, CDR2 SVGIG, per germline (reference sequence).